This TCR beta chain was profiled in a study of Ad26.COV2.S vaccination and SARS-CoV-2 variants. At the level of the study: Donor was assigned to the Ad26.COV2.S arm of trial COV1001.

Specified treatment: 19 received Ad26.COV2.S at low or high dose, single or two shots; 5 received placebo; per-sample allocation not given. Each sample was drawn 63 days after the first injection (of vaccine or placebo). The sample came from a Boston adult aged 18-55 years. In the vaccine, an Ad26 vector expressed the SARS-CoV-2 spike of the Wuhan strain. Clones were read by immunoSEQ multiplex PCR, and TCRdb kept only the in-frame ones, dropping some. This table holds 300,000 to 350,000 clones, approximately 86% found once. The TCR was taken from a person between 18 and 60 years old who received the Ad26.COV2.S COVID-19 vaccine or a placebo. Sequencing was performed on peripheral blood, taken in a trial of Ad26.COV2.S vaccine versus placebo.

This CDR3 is CASSQSPGSGSYTGELFF. DNA for the CDR3: TGTGCCAGCTCACAATCGCCCGGGTCGGGGAGTTATACCGGGGAGCTGTTTTTT. The chain has TRBV18 and TRBJ2-2, with D tentatively TRBD2 (5 bases). Germline loops: CDR1 KGHSH, CDR2 LQKENI. The CDR3 covers 18 residues. Deletions cut 4 bases from V and 5 bases from J, with 23 bases between.